The present T cell receptor (beta chain) was sequenced within a study of early T cells in non-severe SARS-CoV-2 infection. Study-wide background: Bulk RNA taken from unsorted whole blood was sequenced, leaving chains unpaired. Study-wide results and limits: VDJdb matching skewed toward anti-spike CD8 responses, missing private and CD4 specificities.

This clonotype was seen ten or more times. Its antigen is unidentified. TCRdb reprocessed the 5' RACE reads with MiXCR, giving one entry per CDR3 protein. The repertoire consists of approximately 45,000 distinct CDR3 sequences, with around 6.1% occurring once and the leading ten covering roughly 12%. The sequenced material came from whole blood. The clonotype comes from an adult who was a healthcare worker with PCR-confirmed SARS-CoV-2 infection or an uninfected control (not recorded which).

The chain's CDR3 is CSVAGQKNTEAFF. CDR3 in DNA: TGCAGTGTGGCAGGGCAGAAGAACACTGAAGCTTTCTTT. The chain recombines TRBV20-1 with TRBJ1-1; possibly TRBD1 for D (5 bases). The V end lost 7 bases, the J end lost 1 base, and 13 bases lay between the germline ends. The CDR3 is 13 residues long. Germline CDR1 reads DFQATT; CDR2 reads SNEGSKA (reference sequence).